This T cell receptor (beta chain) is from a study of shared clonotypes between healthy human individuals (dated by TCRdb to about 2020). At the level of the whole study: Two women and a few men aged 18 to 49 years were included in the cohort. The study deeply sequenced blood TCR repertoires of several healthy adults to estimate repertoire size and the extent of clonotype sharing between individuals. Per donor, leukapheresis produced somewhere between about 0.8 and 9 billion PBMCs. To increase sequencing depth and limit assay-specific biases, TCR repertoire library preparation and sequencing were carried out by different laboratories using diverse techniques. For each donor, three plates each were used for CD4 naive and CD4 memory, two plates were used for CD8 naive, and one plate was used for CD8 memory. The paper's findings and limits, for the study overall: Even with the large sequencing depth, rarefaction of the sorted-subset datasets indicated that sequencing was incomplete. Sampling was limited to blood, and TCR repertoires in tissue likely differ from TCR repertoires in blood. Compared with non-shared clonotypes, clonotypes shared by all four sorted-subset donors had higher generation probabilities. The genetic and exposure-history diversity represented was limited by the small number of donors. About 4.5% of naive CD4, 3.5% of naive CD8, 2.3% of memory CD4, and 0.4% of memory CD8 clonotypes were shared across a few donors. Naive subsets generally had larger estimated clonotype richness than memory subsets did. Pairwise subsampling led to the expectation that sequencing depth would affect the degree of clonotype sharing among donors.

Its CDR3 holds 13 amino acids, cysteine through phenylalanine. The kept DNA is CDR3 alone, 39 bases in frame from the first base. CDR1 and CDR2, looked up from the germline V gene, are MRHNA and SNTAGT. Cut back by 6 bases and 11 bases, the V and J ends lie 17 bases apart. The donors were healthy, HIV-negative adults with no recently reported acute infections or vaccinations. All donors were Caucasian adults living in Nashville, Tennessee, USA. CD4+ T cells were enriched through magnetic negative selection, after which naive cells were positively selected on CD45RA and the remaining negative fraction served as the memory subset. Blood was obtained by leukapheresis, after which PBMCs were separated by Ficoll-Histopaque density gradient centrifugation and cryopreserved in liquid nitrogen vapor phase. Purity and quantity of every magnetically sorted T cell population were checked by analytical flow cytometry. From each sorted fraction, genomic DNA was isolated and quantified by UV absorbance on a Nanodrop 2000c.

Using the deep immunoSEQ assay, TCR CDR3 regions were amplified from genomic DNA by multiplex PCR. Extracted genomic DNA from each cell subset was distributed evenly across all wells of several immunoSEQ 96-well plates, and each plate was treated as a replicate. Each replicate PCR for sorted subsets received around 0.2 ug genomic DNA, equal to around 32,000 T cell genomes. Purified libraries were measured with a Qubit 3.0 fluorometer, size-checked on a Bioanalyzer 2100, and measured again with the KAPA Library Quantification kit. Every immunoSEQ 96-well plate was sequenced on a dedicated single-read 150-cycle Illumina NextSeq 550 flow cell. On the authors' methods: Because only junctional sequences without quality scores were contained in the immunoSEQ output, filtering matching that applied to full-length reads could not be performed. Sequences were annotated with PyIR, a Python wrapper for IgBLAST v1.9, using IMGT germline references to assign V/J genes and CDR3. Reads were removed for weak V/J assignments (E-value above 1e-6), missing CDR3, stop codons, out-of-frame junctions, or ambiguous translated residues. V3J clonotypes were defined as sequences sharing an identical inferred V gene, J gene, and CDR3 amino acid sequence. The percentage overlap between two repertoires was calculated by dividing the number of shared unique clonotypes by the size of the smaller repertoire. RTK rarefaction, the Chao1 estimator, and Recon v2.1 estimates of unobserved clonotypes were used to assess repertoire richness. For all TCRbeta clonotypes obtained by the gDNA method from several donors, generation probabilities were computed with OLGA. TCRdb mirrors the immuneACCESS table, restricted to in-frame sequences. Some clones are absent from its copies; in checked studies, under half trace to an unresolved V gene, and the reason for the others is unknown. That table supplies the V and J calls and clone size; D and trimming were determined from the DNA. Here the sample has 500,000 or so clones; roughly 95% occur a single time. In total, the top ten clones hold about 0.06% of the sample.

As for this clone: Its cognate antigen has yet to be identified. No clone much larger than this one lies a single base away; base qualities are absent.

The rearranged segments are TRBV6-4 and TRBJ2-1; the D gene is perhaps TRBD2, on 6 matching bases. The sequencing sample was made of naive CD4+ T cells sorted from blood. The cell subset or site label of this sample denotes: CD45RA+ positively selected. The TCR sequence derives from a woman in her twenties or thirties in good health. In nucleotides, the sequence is TGTGCCAGCAGACAACCCCTCGGGGGTAAGCAGTTCTTC. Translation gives CASRQPLGGKQFF.